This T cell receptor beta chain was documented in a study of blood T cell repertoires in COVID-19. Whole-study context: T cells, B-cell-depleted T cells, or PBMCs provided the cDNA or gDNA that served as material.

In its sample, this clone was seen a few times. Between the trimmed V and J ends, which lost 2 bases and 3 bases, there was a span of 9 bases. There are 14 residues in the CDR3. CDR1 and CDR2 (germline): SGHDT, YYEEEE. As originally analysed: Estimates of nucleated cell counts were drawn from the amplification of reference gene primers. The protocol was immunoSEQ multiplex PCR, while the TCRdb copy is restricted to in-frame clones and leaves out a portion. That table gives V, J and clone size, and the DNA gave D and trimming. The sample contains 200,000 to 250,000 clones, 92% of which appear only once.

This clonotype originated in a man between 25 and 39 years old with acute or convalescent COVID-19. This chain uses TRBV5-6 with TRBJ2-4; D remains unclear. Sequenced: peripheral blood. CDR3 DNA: TGTGCCAGCAGCTTTCGGCAGGTCAAAAACATTCAGTACTTC. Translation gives CASSFRQVKNIQYF. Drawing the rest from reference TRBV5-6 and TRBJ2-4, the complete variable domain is DAGVTQSPTHLIKTRGQQVTLRCSPKSGHDTVSWYQQALGQGPQFIFQYYEEEERQRGNFPDRFSGHQFPNYSSELNVNALLLGDSALYLCASSFRQVKNIQYFGAGTRLSVL.